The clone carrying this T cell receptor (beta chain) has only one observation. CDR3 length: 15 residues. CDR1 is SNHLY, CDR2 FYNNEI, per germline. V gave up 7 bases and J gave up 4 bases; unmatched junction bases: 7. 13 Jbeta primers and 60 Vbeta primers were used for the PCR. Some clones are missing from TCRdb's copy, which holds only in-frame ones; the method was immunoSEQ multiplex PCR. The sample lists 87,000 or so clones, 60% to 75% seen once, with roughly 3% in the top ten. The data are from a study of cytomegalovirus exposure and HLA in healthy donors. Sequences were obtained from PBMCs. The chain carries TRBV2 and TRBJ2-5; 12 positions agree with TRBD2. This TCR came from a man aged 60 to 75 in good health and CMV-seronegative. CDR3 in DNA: TGTGCCAGCACCGATGCACTAGCGGGAGGAGAGACCCAGTACTTC. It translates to CASTDALAGGETQYF. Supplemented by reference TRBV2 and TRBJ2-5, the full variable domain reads EPEVTQTPSHQVTQMGQEVILRCVPISNHLYFYWYRQILGQKVEFLVSFYNNEISEKSEIFDDQFSVERPDGSNFTLKIRSTKLEDSAMYFCASTDALAGGETQYFGPGTRLLVL.